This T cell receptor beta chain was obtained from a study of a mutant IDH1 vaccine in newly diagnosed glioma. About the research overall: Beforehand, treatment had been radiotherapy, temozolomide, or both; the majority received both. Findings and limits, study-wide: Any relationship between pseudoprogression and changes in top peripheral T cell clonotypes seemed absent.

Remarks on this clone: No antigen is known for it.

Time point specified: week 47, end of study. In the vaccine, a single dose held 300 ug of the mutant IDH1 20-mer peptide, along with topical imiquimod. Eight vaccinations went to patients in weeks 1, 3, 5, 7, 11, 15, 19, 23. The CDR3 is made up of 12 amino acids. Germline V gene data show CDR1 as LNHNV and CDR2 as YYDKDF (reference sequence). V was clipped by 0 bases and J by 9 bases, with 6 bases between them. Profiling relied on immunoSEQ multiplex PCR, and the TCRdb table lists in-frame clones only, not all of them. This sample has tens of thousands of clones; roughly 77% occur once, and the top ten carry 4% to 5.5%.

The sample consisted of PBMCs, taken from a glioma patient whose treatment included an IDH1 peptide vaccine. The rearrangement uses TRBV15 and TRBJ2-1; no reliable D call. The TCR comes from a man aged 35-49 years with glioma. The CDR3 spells CATSRDLGEQFF. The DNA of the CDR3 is TGTGCCACCAGCAGAGATTTAGGTGAGCAGTTCTTC. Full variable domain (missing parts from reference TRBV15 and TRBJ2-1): DAMVIQNPRYQVTQFGKPVTLSCSQTLNHNVMYWYQQKSSQAPKLLFHYYDKDFNNEADTPDNFQSRRPNTSFCFLDIRSPGLGDTAMYLCATSRDLGEQFFGPGTRLTVL.